The entry below describes one T cell receptor (beta chain). What it binds is not known. The data belong to a study of cytomegalovirus exposure and HLA in healthy donors. Findings of the study overall: Cytomegalovirus status was reportedly diagnosed by the classifier with high sensitivity and specificity. According to the study, roughly 180 TCR beta chains were cytomegalovirus-associated.

Repertoires were generated with immunoSEQ multiplex PCR, while TCRdb's copy carries only in-frame clones and drops some. The sample gives about 150,000 clones, approximately 90% of which show up once; under 3% is in the top ten. CDR3 length equals 14 residues. Germline loops: CDR1 MGHRA, CDR2 YSYEKL. Trimming stripped 4 bases from V and 12 bases from J, with 19 bases between. The receptor was derived from a man aged 18-30 years in good health and CMV-seronegative. This rearrangement joins TRBV4-1 to TRBJ2-1; D might be TRBD2 (6 bases). Sequencing was carried out using PBMCs. The CDR3 loop is CASSPGLLTSLQFF. CDR3 nucleotide sequence: TGCGCCAGCAGCCCGGGACTCCTGACTTCCCTGCAGTTCTTC.